What follows describes a single T cell receptor beta chain. These data come from a study of PD-1 blockade in mismatch repair-deficient tumors. Per germline, CDR1 SGHKS and CDR2 YYEKEE (reference sequence). The J segment lost 7 bases and the V segment lost 1 base, leaving 7 bases of the junction unmatched. The CDR3 runs to 14 residues. Here immunoSEQ multiplex PCR was the method, and the copy in TCRdb shows in-frame clones only, minus some. The data hold roughly 79,000 clones, with approximately 80% observed a single time. This chain connects TRBV5-5 to TRBJ2-7, with 8 bases identical to TRBD1. The input for sequencing was peripheral blood, taken 44 weeks after starting pembrolizumab. The origin of this receptor is an adult with mismatch repair-deficient cancer. The CDR3 protein is CASSLNQGAREQYF. Written as DNA, the CDR3 is TGTGCCAGCAGCTTGAATCAGGGGGCGCGGGAGCAGTACTTC. The full variable domain, in which reference TRBV5-5 and TRBJ2-7 provide the parts outside the CDR3, is DAGVTQSPTHLIKTRGQQVTLRCSPISGHKSVSWYQQVLGQGPQFIFQYYEKEERGRGNFPDRFSARQFPNYSSELNVNALLLGDSALYLCASSLNQGAREQYFGPGTRLTVT.